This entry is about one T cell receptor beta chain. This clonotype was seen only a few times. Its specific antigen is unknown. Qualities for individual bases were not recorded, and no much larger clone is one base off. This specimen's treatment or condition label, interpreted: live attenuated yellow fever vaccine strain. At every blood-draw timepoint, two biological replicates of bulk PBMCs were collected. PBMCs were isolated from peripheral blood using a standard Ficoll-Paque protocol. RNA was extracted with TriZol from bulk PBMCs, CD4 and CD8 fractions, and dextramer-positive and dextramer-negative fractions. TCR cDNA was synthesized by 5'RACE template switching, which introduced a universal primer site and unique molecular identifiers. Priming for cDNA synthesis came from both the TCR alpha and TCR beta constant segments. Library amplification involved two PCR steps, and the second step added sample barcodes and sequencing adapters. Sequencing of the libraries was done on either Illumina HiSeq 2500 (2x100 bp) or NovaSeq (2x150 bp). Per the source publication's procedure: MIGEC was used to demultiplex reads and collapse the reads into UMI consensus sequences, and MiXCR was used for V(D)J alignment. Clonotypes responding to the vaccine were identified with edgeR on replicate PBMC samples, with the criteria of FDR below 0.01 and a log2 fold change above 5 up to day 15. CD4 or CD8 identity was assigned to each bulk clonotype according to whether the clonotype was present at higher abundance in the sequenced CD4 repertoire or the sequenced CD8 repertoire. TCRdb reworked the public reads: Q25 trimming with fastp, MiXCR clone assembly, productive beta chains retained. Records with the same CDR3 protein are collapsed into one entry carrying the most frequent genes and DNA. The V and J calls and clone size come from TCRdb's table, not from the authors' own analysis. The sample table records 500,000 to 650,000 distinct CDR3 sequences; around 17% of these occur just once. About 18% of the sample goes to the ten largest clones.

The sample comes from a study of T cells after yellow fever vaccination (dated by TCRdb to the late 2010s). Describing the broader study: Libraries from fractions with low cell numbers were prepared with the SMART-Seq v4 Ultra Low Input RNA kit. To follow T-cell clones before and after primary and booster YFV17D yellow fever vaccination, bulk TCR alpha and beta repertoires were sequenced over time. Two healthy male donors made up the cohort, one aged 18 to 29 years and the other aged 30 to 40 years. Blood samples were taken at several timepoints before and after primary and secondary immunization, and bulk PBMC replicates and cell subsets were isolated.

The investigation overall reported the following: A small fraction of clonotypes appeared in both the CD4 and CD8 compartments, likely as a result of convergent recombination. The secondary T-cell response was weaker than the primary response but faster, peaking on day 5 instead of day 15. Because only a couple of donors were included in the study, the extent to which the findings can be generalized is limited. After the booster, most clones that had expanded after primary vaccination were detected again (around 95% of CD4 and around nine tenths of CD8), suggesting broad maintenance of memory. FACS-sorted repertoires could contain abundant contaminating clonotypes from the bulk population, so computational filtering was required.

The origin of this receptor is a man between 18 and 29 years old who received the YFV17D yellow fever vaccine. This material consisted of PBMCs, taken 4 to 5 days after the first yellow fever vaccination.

The CDR3 in this case is CSASTGLSGYTF. At the DNA level, the sequence is TGCAGTGCTAGTACTGGTCTCTCTGGCTACACCTTC. Here the chain combines TRBV20-1 and TRBJ1-2; the D gene remains uncertain. Taken from the germline V gene (reference sequence), the CDR1 and CDR2 loops are DFQATT and SNEGSKA. The CDR3 sequence holds 12 residues, the cysteine and phenylalanine included. Only the CDR3 region is kept as DNA, spanning 36 bases read in frame from base 1. Trimming costs V 3 bases and J 7 bases, and their ends lie 12 bases apart.